This TCR beta chain was observed in a study of T-cell reconstitution after alpha-beta-depleted transplantation in children. Deletions cut 6 bases from V and 8 bases from J, with 10 bases between. CDR1 and CDR2 from the germline V gene are DFQATT and SNEGSKA (reference sequence). The CDR3 consists of 11 residues. Overall study results and limits: Reportedly, alpha-beta T cells present about two months post-transplant originated from several hundred expanded clones of graft origin. Fresh T-cell production supplied most of the T-cell counts and diversity seen one year after transplant. Day-60 TCRbeta diversity that was high in some patients was derived from surviving recipient T cells and thymic progenitors.

Preparation of the TCRbeta library was carried out with unique molecular identifiers. TCRdb recomputed calls from the PCR reads with MiXCR, one row per CDR3 protein. The sample has 330,000 or so distinct CDR3 sequences, over 7% seen once; the top ten hold approximately 9%. At least ten counts were recorded for this clonotype. Antigen: not known. The sequencing used peripheral blood, collected 360 days after TCRalphabeta/CD19-depleted stem cell transplant. The V call is TRBV20-1, the J call TRBJ1-4; D remains unclear. The sequence was obtained from a female patient between 2 and 15 years old who had a stem cell transplant for Fanconi anemia, so the T cells may come from the graft donor. Here the CDR3 DNA reads TGCAGTGCCGGTAGGACCGAAAAACTGTTTTTT. Translating gives CSAGRTEKLFF.